This note documents a single T cell receptor (beta chain) sequence. Its antigen is unknown. Both 60 Vbeta primers and 13 Jbeta primers went into the PCR. The repertoire was sequenced with immunoSEQ multiplex PCR; TCRdb's copy has only in-frame clones and lacks some. Counted here are around 150,000 clones, approximately 77% occurring once; the ten biggest clones make up 2.2%. V lost 2 bases and J lost 4, with 15 bases in between. Germline V gives CDR1 MNHNS, CDR2 SASEGT. The CDR3 covers 15 residues. The data stem from a study of cytomegalovirus exposure and HLA in healthy donors. As for the study in general: Among roughly 180 million T cells, an earlier analysis found 90 million to 130 million unique TCR beta sequences. In terms of ancestry, the Caucasian-associated cluster contained roughly 80% of the 350 to 450 genotyped donors. Points from the study as a whole: In an earlier analysis, in roughly 600 donors, most V segments appeared productive either ~90% or ~30% of the time. The classifier reportedly diagnosed cytomegalovirus status with high sensitivity and specificity.

This TCR was sampled from a man aged 50 to 59 in good health and CMV-seropositive. This chain connects TRBV6-1 to TRBJ2-7; maybe TRBD2 (7 bases). Source material: PBMCs. The CDR3, as DNA: TGTGCCAGCAGTGAAAATAGGGGGGGCGGTTACGAGCAGTACTTC. It codes for CASSENRGGGYEQYF.